Below, one T cell receptor (beta chain) is given with its context. Method: immunoSEQ multiplex PCR; TCRdb's copy keeps in-frame clones and lacks some. The sample records millions of clones, over 85% being singletons. The data derive from a study of shared clonotypes between healthy human individuals. Germline V gene data show CDR1 as SGDLS and CDR2 as YYNGEE. This CDR3 region has 15 residues. V shed 0 bases and J shed 1 base, with 7 bases lying between them. The TCR comes from a young man in good health. Some clones in this sample may be carry-over from other donors' samples. The V gene is TRBV9, the J gene TRBJ2-2, with D perhaps TRBD2 (5 bases). The sequencing sample was made of naive CD4+ T cells from PBMCs. Subset described: CD45RA+ positively selected. CDR3 loop: CASSVVAGNTGELFF. The CDR3 DNA is TGTGCCAGCAGCGTAGTGGCGGGGAACACCGGGGAGCTGTTTTTT. Full variable domain (remainder filled in from reference TRBV9 and TRBJ2-2): DSGVTQTPKHLITATGQRVTLRCSPRSGDLSVYWYQQSLDQGLQFLIQYYNGEERAKGNILERFSAQQFPDLHSELNLSSLELGDSALYFCASSVVAGNTGELFFGEGSRLTVL.